Shown below are 30 T cell receptor beta chains from a single sample sequenced in a study of early stage breast cancer tumors. Assay: immunoSEQ multiplex PCR; the TCRdb copy retains only in-frame clones and omits some. Here the sample spans about 11,000 clones, about 78% being singletons. The specimen sequenced was breast tumor tissue. The receptors originated from a person aged 40-50 years with breast cancer.

With respect to this clone: It differs at one base from a far larger clone, so likely a read error. Other DNA sequences in this specimen translate into the identical CDR3. This chain connects TRBV4-1 to TRBJ2-1; TRBD2 agrees at 8 bases. The germline V gene has CDR1 MGHRA and CDR2 YSYEKL. The V and J ends lost 1 base and 9 bases, in that order; junction bases with no gene match: 2. The CDR3 sequence is 13 residues long. The chain's CDR3 is CASSQALAVEQFF. The CDR3 DNA follows: TGCGCCAGCAGCCAAGCACTAGCGGTTGAGCAGTTCTTC.

The rearrangement links TRBV30 to TRBJ2-1; 7 nucleotides align to TRBD2. The CDR3 loop spans 17 amino acids. Trimming at V came to 3 bases and at J to 3 bases, leaving 14 bases not matched to a gene. Germline V gene data show CDR1 as GTSNPN and CDR2 as SVGIG (reference sequence). The CDR3 spells CAWRVPSRAGFYNEQFF. The CDR3 bases are TGTGCCTGGAGGGTCCCTTCTCGAGCGGGATTCTACAATGAGCAGTTCTTC. The entire variable domain, with the rest obtained from reference TRBV30 and TRBJ2-1, is as follows: SQTIHQWPATLVQPVGSPLSLECTVEGTSNPNLYWYRQAAGRGLQLLFYSVGIGQISSEVPQNLSASRPQDRQFILSSKKLLLSDSGFYLCAWRVPSRAGFYNEQFFGPGTRLTVL.

This clone was recorded once. The rearrangement links TRBV5-6 to TRBJ1-3; D not resolved. This CDR3 is built from 18 residues. Trimming removed 2 bases at V and 4 bases at J, with 22 bases between. Per the germline V gene, CDR1 is SGHDT and CDR2 is YYEEEE. The CDR3 here is CASSLIVVDPDRGNTIYF. For the CDR3, the DNA is TGTGCCAGCAGCTTAATTGTCGTTGACCCTGATCGGGGAAACACCATATATTTT.

This clone was detected only once. The chain carries TRBV30 and TRBJ1-2; no clear D. Germline-derived CDR1 and CDR2 are GTSNPN and SVGIG (reference sequence). V lost 0 bases, J lost 4 bases, and 6 bases lay in between. The CDR3 consists of 12 residues. The CDR3 sequence is CAWSVVSYGYTF. CDR3 nucleotides: TGTGCCTGGAGTGTTGTGAGCTATGGCTACACCTTC.

This clone is medium-sized by share. The chain is built from TRBV27 and TRBJ1-5, with D uncertain. The CDR3 is made up of 13 amino acids. Germline-derived CDR1 and CDR2 are MNHEY and SMNVEV (reference sequence). V gave up 5 bases and J gave up 4 bases, with 9 bases separating them. CDR3 region: CASSPTINQPQHF. CDR3 DNA sequence: TGTGCCAGCAGTCCGACCATAAATCAGCCCCAGCATTTT.

The J gene is TRBJ2-7, the V gene TRBV5-6, with no clear D. This CDR3 region has 12 residues. V gave up 2 bases and J gave up 6 bases, with 9 bases separating them. CDR1 is SGHDT, CDR2 YYEEEE, per germline. CDR3 sequence reads: CASSFKVVEQYF. The CDR3 nucleotides read TGTGCCAGCAGCTTCAAGGTTGTCGAGCAGTACTTC.

The rearrangement joins TRBV4-1 to TRBJ2-7; D is ambiguous. The length of the CDR3 is 15 residues. Germline-derived CDR1 and CDR2 are MGHRA and YSYEKL. Trimming shortened V by 4 bases and J by 0 bases, and 13 bases separated the two germline ends. This chain's CDR3 is CASSLDGTSSYEQYF. In DNA form, the CDR3 reads TGCGCCAGCAGCCTCGACGGAACGTCCTCCTACGAGCAGTACTTC.

V usage is TRBV5-1 and J usage is TRBJ1-4; 8 bases agree with TRBD1. The trim removed 2 bases at V and 6 bases at J, leaving 6 bases unmatched. Germline CDR1 reads SGHRS; CDR2 reads YFSETQ. This CDR3 is built from 15 residues. The CDR3 DNA is TGCGCCAGCAGCTTCACGGACAGGGAGGATGAAAAACTGTTTTTT. It yields the protein CASSFTDREDEKLFF.

This clone was counted only a few times. The J gene is TRBJ2-3, the V gene TRBV27; D not certain. The V end lost 2 bases, the J end lost 2 bases, and 14 bases lay between the germline ends. Germline loops: CDR1 MNHEY, CDR2 SMNVEV (reference sequence). The CDR3 is 16 residues long. CDR3 sequence reads: CASSLNLGSYTDTQYF. DNA for the CDR3: TGTGCCAGCAGTTTAAATCTGGGGTCCTACACAGATACGCAGTATTTT.

The rearrangement uses TRBV5-5 and TRBJ2-7, with TRBD2 identical over 11 bases. V gave up 4 bases and J gave up 6 bases; unmatched junction bases: 9. Per germline, CDR1 SGHKS and CDR2 YYEKEE (reference sequence). This CDR3 is built from 15 residues. The CDR3 DNA sequence: TGTGCCAGCAGCGCCTTGACTAGCGGGATACCCGAGCAGTACTTC. This codes for CASSALTSGIPEQYF.

By share, this clone ranks as medium-sized. The chain combines TRBV6-5 with TRBJ2-7; D may be TRBD2 (6 bases). From germline, CDR1 is MNHEY and CDR2 SVGAGI. The CDR3 has 14 amino acids. V gave up 6 bases and J gave up 5 bases, with 17 bases separating them. CDR3 in amino acids: CASSPGEELNEQYF. CDR3 nucleotide sequence: TGTGCCAGCAGCCCCGGGGAGGAATTGAACGAGCAGTACTTC.

This chain uses TRBV27 with TRBJ2-7; 7 nucleotides align to TRBD1. CDR1 and CDR2 from the germline V gene are MNHEY and SMNVEV (reference sequence). This CDR3 has 13 residues. Unmatched junction bases numbered 8, after V lost 5 bases and J lost 7 bases. The CDR3 DNA is TGTGCCAGCAGTCACTACCAGGGGGAGGAGCAGTACTTC. Amino acid sequence: CASSHYQGEEQYF.

This chain joins TRBV19 and TRBJ1-1; D is perhaps TRBD1 (6 bases). V gave up 5 bases and J gave up 0 bases, with 16 bases separating them. The length of the CDR3 is 16 residues. The V gene's germline CDR1 is LNHDA and CDR2 SQIVND (reference sequence). The DNA of the CDR3 is TGTGCCAGTAGTTCCACAGGGTGGATAATGAACACTGAAGCTTTCTTT. It codes for CASSSTGWIMNTEAFF.

The chain employs TRBV30 and TRBJ2-7; unclear D gene. The V end lost 1 base, the J end lost 2 bases, and 6 bases lay between the germline ends. The germline V gene encodes CDR1 GTSNPN and CDR2 SVGIG (reference sequence). This CDR3 region has 12 residues. The CDR3 DNA reads as TGTGCCTGGAGTGACTGGGCCTACGAGCAGTACTTC. The encoded protein is CAWSDWAYEQYF.

This sequence joins TRBV7-9 and TRBJ2-1; 14 nucleotides line up with TRBD2. From germline, CDR1 is SEHNR and CDR2 FQNEAQ (reference sequence). V was clipped by 8 bases and J by 7 bases; unmatched bases: 7. This CDR3 spans 15 amino acids. The CDR3 sequence: CASGTSGRMVNEQFF. CDR3 nucleotide sequence: TGTGCCAGCGGGACTAGCGGGAGAATGGTAAATGAGCAGTTCTTC.

Only one count was recorded for this clone. The V gene is TRBV29-1, the J gene TRBJ2-3; TRBD2 matches 7 bases. V dropped 6 bases and J dropped 0; count of bases not matched to a gene: 12. This CDR3 is 16 amino acids long. Germline lookup yields CDR1 SQVTM and CDR2 ANQGSEA. The CDR3 nucleotides are TGCAGCGTCGAATGGGATAGCGGGCCTAGCACAGATACGCAGTATTTT. Residues: CSVEWDSGPSTDTQYF.

This clone was picked up a small number of times. This rearrangement joins TRBV7-9 to TRBJ2-7; no reliable D call. V lost 5 bases and J 5 bases, leaving 10 bases between the germline ends. The CDR3 runs 12 residues. Germline V gives CDR1 SEHNR, CDR2 FQNEAQ (reference sequence). The chain's CDR3 is CASSLVWDEQYF. The CDR3 DNA reads TGTGCCAGCAGCCTAGTTTGGGACGAGCAGTACTTC.

The rearrangement links TRBV2 to TRBJ2-7; 8 bases line up with TRBD2. The CDR3 is made up of 15 amino acids. The germline gives CDR1 SNHLY, CDR2 FYNNEI. Unmatched junction bases numbered 11, after V lost 4 bases and J lost 6 bases. As DNA, the CDR3 is TGTGCCAGCAGTGTATTGACTAGCGCATCCGGCGAGCAGTACTTC. This translates into CASSVLTSASGEQYF.

Relative to its sample, this clone is medium-sized (0.01 to 0.1%). In DNA form, the CDR3 reads TGCAGCGTTGATAGCGGGAGGATTGAAGAGACCCAGTACTTC. This gives the protein CSVDSGRIEETQYF. V usage is TRBV29-1 and J usage is TRBJ2-5; 10 bases fit TRBD2. V dropped 3 bases and J dropped 3; count of bases not matched to a gene: 4. The CDR3 runs 14 residues. Per germline, CDR1 SQVTM and CDR2 ANQGSEA.

This clone was observed a few times. V usage is TRBV7-2 and J usage is TRBJ1-4; 9 bases are shared with TRBD1. The CDR3 consists of 14 residues. Germline CDR1 reads SGHTA; CDR2 reads FQGNSA. The trim removed 5 bases at V and 8 bases at J, leaving 6 bases unmatched. In nucleotides, the CDR3 is TGTGCCAGCAGCGCGGACAGGGGAGAGGAAAAACTGTTTTTT. Protein product: CASSADRGEEKLFF. Drawing the rest from reference TRBV7-2 and TRBJ1-4, the complete variable domain is GAGVSQSPSNKVTEKGKDVELRCDPISGHTALYWYRQSLGQGLEFLIYFQGNSAPDKSGLPSDRFSAERTGGSVSTLTIQRTQQEDSAVYLCASSADRGEEKLFFGSGTQLSVL.

A single count supports this clone. The CDR3 sequence is CASSQTGTTNTGELFF. CDR3 nucleotides: TGTGCCAGCAGCCAAACCGGGACAACGAACACCGGGGAGCTGTTTTTT. The rearrangement links TRBV9 to TRBJ2-2; D is perhaps TRBD1 (6 bases). Germline CDR1 and CDR2: SGDLS and YYNGEE. The CDR3 is made up of 16 amino acids. Trimming pared 4 bases from V and 0 bases from J, leaving 13 bases between.

This chain uses TRBV27 with TRBJ1-2; perhaps TRBD1 as D (5 bases). CDR1 and CDR2 from the germline V gene are MNHEY and SMNVEV (reference sequence). This CDR3 is 14 amino acids long. Trimming left V 2 bases short and J 7 bases short, with 14 bases between. CDR3 loop: CASSLNTYGGGYTF. CDR3 coding DNA: TGTGCCAGCAGTTTAAACACCTATGGGGGTGGCTACACCTTC.

With regard to this clone: This sample also contains other DNA sequences that code for the same CDR3. This sequence joins TRBV2 and TRBJ2-2; D not resolved. Germline CDR1 and CDR2: SNHLY and FYNNEI. Trimming took off 7 bases at V and 0 bases at J, with 6 bases between the two ends. This CDR3 spans 13 amino acids. The CDR3 sequence: CASTPANTGELFF. In DNA form, the CDR3 reads TGTGCCAGCACCCCCGCGAACACCGGGGAGCTGTTTTTT.

This clone was observed a handful of times. The V call is TRBV9, the J call TRBJ1-2; D not resolved. This CDR3 is 14 amino acids long. The germline CDR1 and CDR2 sequences are SGDLS and YYNGEE. Trimming cost V 0 bases and J 3 bases, with 9 bases left between them. This CDR3 reads CASSVGGGDYGYTF. For the CDR3, the DNA is TGTGCCAGCAGCGTAGGTGGTGGGGACTATGGCTACACCTTC.

V and J are TRBV7-2 and TRBJ2-3; 8 nucleotides match TRBD1. V gave up 2 bases and J gave up 1 base; unmatched junction bases: 5. CDR3 length: 16 amino acids. The germline CDR1 and CDR2 sequences are SGHTA and FQGNSA. This CDR3 reads CASSLTPGQGTDTQYF. The CDR3 DNA sequence: TGTGCCAGCAGCTTAACCCCGGGACAGGGCACAGATACGCAGTATTTT. The whole variable domain, remainder taken from reference TRBV7-2 and TRBJ2-3, is GAGVSQSPSNKVTEKGKDVELRCDPISGHTALYWYRQSLGQGLEFLIYFQGNSAPDKSGLPSDRFSAERTGGSVSTLTIQRTQQEDSAVYLCASSLTPGQGTDTQYFGPGTRLTVL.

The chain is built from TRBV7-2 and TRBJ2-5, with 10 positions matching TRBD2. In germline, CDR1 is SGHTA, CDR2 FQGNSA. This CDR3 is 14 amino acids long. V shed 3 bases, J shed 5 bases, and the junction held 3 bases outside the gene matches. CDR3 residues: CASSFLAGAETQYF. The CDR3 DNA follows: TGTGCCAGCAGCTTCCTAGCGGGAGCCGAGACCCAGTACTTC.

CDR3: CASSQEPGVIAHEQYF. The CDR3 bases are TGTGCCAGCAGCCAAGAGCCAGGGGTAATAGCGCACGAGCAGTACTTC. This sequence joins TRBV4-2 and TRBJ2-7; a possible D gene is TRBD1 (6 bases). The CDR3 consists of 16 residues. The germline V and J ends were trimmed by 0 bases and 5 bases, with 17 bases remaining between them. Germline loops: CDR1 LGHNA, CDR2 YNFKEQ.

The chain is built from TRBV4-1 and TRBJ2-1, with a tentative D call TRBD2 (6 bases). From germline, CDR1 is MGHRA and CDR2 YSYEKL. This CDR3 is built from 14 residues. The ends were cut back, 6 bases at V and 10 bases at J, with 19 bases in the middle. The CDR3 bases are TGCGCCAGCAGTAGCGGCCGTGGATTGGGGGAGCAGTTCTTC. Its translation: CASSSGRGLGEQFF.

The chain is built from TRBV7-6 and TRBJ2-7; D call uncertain. The ends were cut back, 2 bases at V and 2 bases at J, with 13 bases in the middle. Germline V lookup: CDR1 SGHVS, CDR2 FNYEAQ. The CDR3 sequence is 15 residues long. The CDR3 sequence is CASSLRHHPAYEQYF. The CDR3 DNA sequence: TGTGCCAGCAGCTTAAGACACCACCCGGCCTACGAGCAGTACTTC.

The rearrangement joins TRBV29-1 to TRBJ1-2; weak D call: TRBD1 (6 bases). With 3 bases removed from V and 2 bases from J, the gap between germline ends came to 10 bases. This CDR3 comprises 13 residues. In germline, CDR1 is SQVTM, CDR2 ANQGSEA. The CDR3 DNA is TGCAGCGTTGAGAGGGGGACAAACTATGGCTACACCTTC. Its translation is CSVERGTNYGYTF.